This record concerns one T cell receptor beta chain sequence. The target antigen is unknown. The data derive from a study of beta chain features in type 1 diabetes. Study overall: The patients were much like the healthy donors in age, gender and cell yields. Study observations and caveats: The study found moderately but significantly shorter TCRB CDR3s in all four CD4+ subsets of Type 1 diabetes patients.

All of the isolated RNA was reverse transcribed, so expressed TCRB transcripts were sequenced. Using immunoSEQ multiplex PCR, the repertoire was profiled, and TCRdb retains in-frame clones only, with some absent. The table records about 270,000 clones, around an eighth of them present only once. V was pared by 2 bases and J by 2 bases, with 9 bases between. CDR3 length equals 13 residues. CDR1 is GTSNPN, CDR2 SVGIG, per germline (reference sequence). Sequencing was carried out using naive CD4+ T cells from blood. This chain joins TRBV30 and TRBJ2-5; D not resolved. This receptor was taken from a man aged 25 to 40 with type 1 diabetes. In DNA form, the CDR3 reads TGTGCCTGGAGTTATACAGAACAAGAGACCCAGTACTTC. Its protein is CAWSYTEQETQYF.